The T cell receptor (beta chain) described here comes from a study of CD8 T cells in Susac syndrome. Random hexamers were used to reverse transcribe the RNA input (about 0.5 to 1 ug). TCR beta CDR3 was amplified by immunoSEQ multiplex PCR. This amplification extended across 54 Vbeta and 13 Jbeta segments. Via MiXCR, TCRdb re-called the immunoSEQ multiplex PCR reads, giving one row per CDR3 protein. The sample has some 110,000 distinct CDR3 sequences; approximately 95% are singletons. V trimming: 6 bases; J trimming: 4 bases; junction bases outside the gene matches: 7. Germline V gene lookup returns CDR1 SEHNR and CDR2 FQNEAQ (reference sequence). This CDR3 region has 14 residues. Sequencing of TCR beta drew on CD8+ and CD4+ T cells from blood.

The J gene is TRBJ1-2, the V gene TRBV7-9, with 8 positions matching TRBD1. The sequencing input was CD8+ T cells from PBMCs. This receptor was obtained from a human donor with multiple sclerosis. CDR3 loop: CASSYTGTGYGYTF. The CDR3 nucleotides read TGTGCCAGCAGTTACACCGGGACAGGCTATGGCTACACCTTC.